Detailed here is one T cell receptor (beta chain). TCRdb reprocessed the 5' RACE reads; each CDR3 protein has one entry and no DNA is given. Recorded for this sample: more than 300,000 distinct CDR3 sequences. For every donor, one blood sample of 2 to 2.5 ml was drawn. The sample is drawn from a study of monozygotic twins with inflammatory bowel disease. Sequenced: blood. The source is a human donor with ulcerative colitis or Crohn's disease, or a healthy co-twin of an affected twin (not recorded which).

CDR3 sequence: CASSSSAAADTQYF. V usage is TRBV5-1 and J usage is TRBJ2-3; there is no DNA to check the TCRdb D call of TRBD2. CDR1 SGHRS and CDR2 YFSETQ come from the germline V gene. This CDR3 spans 14 amino acids. Full variable domain (remainder filled in from reference TRBV5-1 and TRBJ2-3): KAGVTQTPRYLIKTRGQQVTLSCSPISGHRSVSWYQQTPGQGLQFLFEYFSETQRNKGNFPGRFSGRQFSNSRSEMNVSTLELGDSALYLCASSSSAAADTQYFGPGTRLTVL.